The 8 T cell receptor beta chains below come from one sample, sequenced in a study of patients and donors after allogeneic stem cell transplantation (dated by TCRdb to about 2020). Preparation of the library involved RT-PCR. The sequencer was a NextSeq 550. The public reads were reanalyzed by TCRdb: fastp trimming at Q25, MiXCR alignment, in-frame beta chains only. One record per CDR3 amino acid sequence lists the most common genes and DNA. In all, the sample holds approximately 33,000 distinct CDR3 sequences, and around 6.8% of those were seen once. The ten most abundant clones make up about 34% of the sample. Sample: blood, either unsorted or a sorted T cell fraction (not recorded which). The source of these receptors is a human donor who was either an allogeneic HSCT recipient or a stem cell or donor lymphocyte infusion donor (not recorded which). It is not recorded whose cells these are; they may come from a transplant donor.

The sample holds many counts of this clonotype. The CDR3 DNA reads TGTGCCAGCAGCCTAGACAGGGACGAGACCGGGGAGCTGTTTTTT. This translates into CASSLDRDETGELFF. The V and J genes are TRBV7-2 and TRBJ2-2, with 7 bases identical to TRBD1. After removal of 5 bases from V and 5 bases from J, the junction contained 8 bases not matched to a gene. CDR1 is SGHTA, CDR2 FQGNSA, per germline. The CDR3 extends over 15 amino acids. The full variable domain, its missing parts supplied by reference TRBV7-2 and TRBJ2-2, is GAGVSQSPSNKVTEKGKDVELRCDPISGHTALYWYRQSLGQGLEFLIYFQGNSAPDKSGLPSDRFSAERTGGSVSTLTIQRTQQEDSAVYLCASSLDRDETGELFFGEGSRLTVL.

This clonotype was counted only a few times. The CDR3 nucleotides read TGTGCCAGCTCACCCGGACCTAATGAAAAACTGTTTTTT. Amino acid sequence: CASSPGPNEKLFF. The rearrangement links TRBV18 to TRBJ1-4, with D unclear. The CDR3 consists of 13 residues. Germline loops: CDR1 KGHSH, CDR2 LQKENI. With 3 bases removed from V and 3 bases from J, the gap between germline ends came to 5 bases.

Comments on this clonotype: The conserved final phenylalanine or tryptophan is absent from the CDR3, which likely points to a read error. This chain connects TRBV30 to TRBJ2-3; no clear D. V lost 2 bases and J 8 bases, leaving 8 bases between the germline ends. CDR1 is GTSNPN and CDR2 is SVGIG in the germline V gene (reference sequence). This CDR3 contains 11 residues. Here the CDR3 DNA reads TGTGCCTGGAGTCCGGAGAGTACGCAGTATTTG. Translation gives CAWSPESTQYL.

Here the CDR3 DNA reads TGTGCCAGCAGTAAACAGGGTTTTGGGGCTTGGACCTACAATGAGCAGTTCTTC. Translated: CASSKQGFGAWTYNEQFF. The V gene is TRBV6-5, the J gene TRBJ2-1; maybe TRBD1 (6 bases). The CDR3 has 18 amino acids. Germline V CDR1 and CDR2: MNHEY, SVGAGI. V was trimmed by 5 bases and J by 2 bases, leaving 22 bases between them.

In its sample, this clonotype was seen many times. The genes are TRBV4-3 and TRBJ2-3; the match to TRBD2 covers 10 bases. Germline CDR1 LGHNA, CDR2 YSLEER. The CDR3 runs 18 residues. The junction had 8 bases not matched to a gene; V was cut back by 0 bases and J by 2 bases. The CDR3 region has the DNA TGCGCCAGCAGCCAAGAACCCCAGACTAGCGGGTCCACAGATACGCAGTATTTT. This encodes CASSQEPQTSGSTDTQYF.

In its sample, this clonotype was seen many times. V and J are TRBV5-1 and TRBJ2-7; D gene ambiguous. The CDR3 sequence is 16 residues long. Between the trimmed V and J ends, which lost 1 base and 3 bases, there was a span of 17 bases. CDR1 is SGHRS, CDR2 YFSETQ, per germline. CDR3 bases: TGCGCCAGCAGCTTGAAGGCGAGAGCGTTTGGCTACGAGCAGTACTTC. Protein product: CASSLKARAFGYEQYF.

In its sample, this clonotype was seen once. A much larger clone is a single base away; this may be a read error. V is TRBV6-6 and J is TRBJ2-1, with D perhaps TRBD1 (5 bases). The CDR3 runs to 13 residues. In germline, CDR1 is MNHNY, CDR2 SVGAGI (reference sequence). The CDR3 DNA follows: TGTGCCAGCAGTTGGCAGGGTGCGTACGAGCAGTTATTC. The encoded protein is CASSWQGAYEQLF.

There are many counts of this clonotype. The rearrangement joins TRBV6-2 or TRBV6-3 to TRBJ1-2; tentative D call: TRBD1 (5 bases). With 11 bases removed from V and 4 bases from J, the gap between germline ends came to 17 bases. The CDR3 extends over 13 amino acids. Germline CDR1 is MNHEY and CDR2 is SVGEGT. The CDR3, as DNA: TGTGCCGGTACCGCAGCCGGGGGCTATGGCTACACCTTC. It is translated as CAGTAAGGYGYTF.